This TCR beta chain was observed in a study of T cell clonotyping in hematopoietic cell transplantation. Clones were read by immunoSEQ multiplex PCR, and TCRdb kept only the in-frame ones, dropping some. The table shows over 8,000 clones, with about three fifths occurring only once. Germline CDR1 is SGHTA and CDR2 is FQGNSA. The ends lost 5 bases at V and 2 bases at J; junction bases unmatched: 6. This CDR3 has 17 residues. Recipients were bled about 28 days pretransplant and at posttransplant days 30, 100, 180. The specimen comprised peripheral blood mononuclear cells, sampled 100 days after allogeneic stem cell transplant. The genes are TRBV7-2 and TRBJ2-3; the match to TRBD2 covers 14 bases. The source is a male patient between 60 and 69 years old who had an allogeneic stem cell transplant from an unrelated donor, so the T cells may come from the graft donor. Some clones in this sample may be carry-over from other donors' samples. The DNA for the CDR3 is TGTGCCAGCAGCCTAAGGACTAGCGGGGGGTACACAGATACGCAGTATTTT. The encoded protein is CASSLRTSGGYTDTQYF.